The 9 T cell receptor beta chains below come from one sample, sequenced in a study of cytomegalovirus exposure and HLA in healthy donors. Data came from immunoSEQ multiplex PCR; TCRdb stores just in-frame clones and leaves some out. The sample has about 240,000 clones; around 88% are singletons. Sequencing input: PBMCs. These TCRs come from a woman aged 25 to 39 in good health and CMV-seropositive.

The chain uses TRBV19 and TRBJ1-2; D is ambiguous. The CDR3 consists of 13 residues. The ends were cut back, 3 bases at V and 2 bases at J, with 7 bases in the middle. Germline V CDR1 and CDR2: LNHDA, SQIVND (reference sequence). Here the CDR3 DNA reads TGTGCCAGTAGTATGAGGCAGAACTATGGCTACACCTTC. Its protein is CASSMRQNYGYTF.

The chain employs TRBV9 and TRBJ1-5, with D possibly matching TRBD1 (6 bases). This CDR3 is 15 amino acids long. V shed 4 bases and J shed 6 bases, with 17 bases lying between them. Germline assignment: CDR1 SGDLS and CDR2 YYNGEE. This chain's CDR3 is CASSPTGYPFQPQHF. CDR3 DNA sequence: TGTGCCAGCAGCCCGACAGGATATCCTTTTCAGCCCCAGCATTTT.

The chain couples TRBV6-1 to TRBJ2-3; 8 bases map to TRBD2. Trimming at V came to 8 bases and at J to 3 bases, leaving 10 bases not matched to a gene. Germline V CDR1 and CDR2: MNHNS, SASEGT. The CDR3 covers 15 residues. The CDR3 spells CASLRAGGTTDTQYF. DNA of the CDR3: TGTGCCAGCCTGAGGGCGGGAGGAACGACAGATACGCAGTATTTT.

The V and J genes are TRBV27 and TRBJ1-1; D may be TRBD1 (5 bases). CDR3 size: 14 residues. In germline, CDR1 is MNHEY, CDR2 SMNVEV (reference sequence). V was pared by 7 bases and J by 2 bases, with 14 bases between. CDR3: CASNRPGLNTEAFF. Written as DNA, the CDR3 is TGTGCCAGCAATCGACCAGGGCTCAACACTGAAGCTTTCTTT.

V and J are TRBV18 and TRBJ1-5, with 7 bases aligning to TRBD1. Germline V gives CDR1 KGHSH, CDR2 LQKENI. The CDR3 consists of 14 residues. V lost 8 bases, J lost 5 bases, and 9 bases stayed unmatched. The CDR3 coding sequence is TGTGCCAGCAAAGGGCAGGGGGTAGATCAGCCCCAGCATTTT. It encodes CASKGQGVDQPQHF.

The chain employs TRBV18 and TRBJ2-7; D remains ambiguous. V shed 0 bases and J shed 5 bases, with 8 bases lying between them. The CDR3 spans 13 residues. Per the germline V gene, CDR1 is KGHSH and CDR2 is LQKENI. In DNA form, the CDR3 reads TGTGCCAGCTCACCACCGCTAGACCACGAGCAGTACTTC. Translated: CASSPPLDHEQYF.

This clone was counted between two and nine times. This chain links TRBV27 with TRBJ2-7, with TRBD1 matching over 9 bases. CDR3 length equals 13 residues. Germline CDR1 MNHEY, CDR2 SMNVEV (reference sequence). Trimming removed 6 bases from V and 4 bases from J; junction bases left unmatched: 4. This CDR3 is CASRTGGMYEQYF. CDR3 bases: TGTGCCAGCAGAACAGGGGGCATGTACGAGCAGTACTTC.

CDR3 nucleotides: TGTGCCAGCAGCTTGGTCGGGGGTTCAAAGTTCTTC. Encoded protein: CASSLVGGSKFF. The chain is built from TRBV5-8 and TRBJ2-1, with D maybe TRBD2 (6 bases). CDR1 and CDR2 (germline): SGHTS, YDEGEE. The CDR3 consists of 12 residues. Trimming left V 0 bases short and J 14 bases short, with 12 bases between. The full variable domain, rest sourced from reference TRBV5-8 and TRBJ2-1, is EAGVTQSPTHLIKTRGQQATLRCSPISGHTSVYWYQQALGLGLQFLLWYDEGEERNRGNFPPRFSGRQFPNYSSELNVNALELEDSALYLCASSLVGGSKFFGPGTRLTVL.

The chain combines TRBV9 with TRBJ2-2; TRBD1 matches 8 bases. J lost 4 bases, V lost 3 bases, and 8 bases had no gene match. Germline V lookup: CDR1 SGDLS, CDR2 YYNGEE. This CDR3 has 16 residues. The CDR3 DNA reads TGTGCCAGCAGCGCACGACAGGGGATAGGCACCGGGGAGCTGTTTTTT. It is translated as CASSARQGIGTGELFF.